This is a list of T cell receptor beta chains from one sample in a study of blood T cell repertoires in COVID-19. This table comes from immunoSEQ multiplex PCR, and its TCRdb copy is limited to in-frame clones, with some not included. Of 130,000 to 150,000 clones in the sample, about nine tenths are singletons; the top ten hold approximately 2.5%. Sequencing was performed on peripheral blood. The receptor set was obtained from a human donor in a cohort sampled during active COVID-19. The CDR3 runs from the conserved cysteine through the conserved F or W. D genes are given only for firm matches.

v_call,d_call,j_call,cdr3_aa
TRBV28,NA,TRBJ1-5,CASSLGAYLDPYSNQPQHF
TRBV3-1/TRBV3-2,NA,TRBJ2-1,CASSQDFAGNEQFF
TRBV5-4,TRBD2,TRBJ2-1,CASSLAGTSGRRSEQFF
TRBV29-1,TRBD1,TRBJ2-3,CTTPGQGSTDTQYF
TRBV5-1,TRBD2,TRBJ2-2,CASSPLAGGNTGELFF
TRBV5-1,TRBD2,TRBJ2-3,CASSFWRGDSTDTQYF
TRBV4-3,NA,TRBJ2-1,CASSPDAGQSSQFF
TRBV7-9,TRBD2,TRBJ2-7,CASSLGLAAYEQYF
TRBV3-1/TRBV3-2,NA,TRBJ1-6,CASADSPGDSPLHF
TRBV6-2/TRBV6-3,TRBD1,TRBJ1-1,CASRYRGTEAFF
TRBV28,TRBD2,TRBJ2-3,CASSPGVAGGPLTDTQYF
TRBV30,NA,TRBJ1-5,CAWSNQGNQPQHF
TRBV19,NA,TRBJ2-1,CASSMGGLPRNEQFF
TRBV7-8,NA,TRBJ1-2,CASSRYSYGYTF
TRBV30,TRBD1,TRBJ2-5,CACWTGGGETQYF
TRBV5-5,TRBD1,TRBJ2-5,CASSLDVLGQVKSETQYF
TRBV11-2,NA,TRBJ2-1,CASSLRQVVGNEQFF
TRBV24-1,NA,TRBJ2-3,CATSSRGISTDTQYF
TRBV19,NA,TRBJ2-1,CASSLQLAINEQFF
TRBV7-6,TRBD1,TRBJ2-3,CASSPDRGRRSDTQYF
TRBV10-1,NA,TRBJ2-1,CASSESIGGGQFF
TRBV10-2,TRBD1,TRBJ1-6,CAAGTGVESPLHF
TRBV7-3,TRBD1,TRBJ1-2,CASSEIGTGEPPYGYTF
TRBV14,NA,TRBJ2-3,CASSQGVYPTTDTQYF
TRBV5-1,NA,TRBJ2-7,CASSEAPFYEQYF
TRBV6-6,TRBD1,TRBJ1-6,CASTIQGAQNSPLHF
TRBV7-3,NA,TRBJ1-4,CASSLQGGANEKLFF
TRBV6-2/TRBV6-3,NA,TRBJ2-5,CASSYLRETLQETQYF
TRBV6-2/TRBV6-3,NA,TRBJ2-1,CASSYSTVRRVRSYNEQFF
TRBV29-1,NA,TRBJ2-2,CSGGAYTGELFF
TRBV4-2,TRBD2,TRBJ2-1,CASSQDGRRNEQFF
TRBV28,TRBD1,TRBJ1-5,CASTEGTGGYQPQHF
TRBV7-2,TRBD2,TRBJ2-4,CASSLGGGEAKNIQYF
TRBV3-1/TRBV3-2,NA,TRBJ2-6,CASSQGLGHSGANVLTF
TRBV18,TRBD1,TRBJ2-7,CASSPPAHRGNSYEQYF
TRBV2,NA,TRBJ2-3,CASSEALSRPTDTQYF
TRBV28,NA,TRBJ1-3,CASSGPAGPSGNTIYF
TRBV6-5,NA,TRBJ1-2,CANRGVGGYTF
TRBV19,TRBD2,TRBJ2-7,CASSIMLAGPYEQYF
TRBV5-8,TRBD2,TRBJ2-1,CASTRRSGSSYNEQFF
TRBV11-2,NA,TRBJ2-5,CASSLVPQETQYF
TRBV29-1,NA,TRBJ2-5,CSVGAQETQYF
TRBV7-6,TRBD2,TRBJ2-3,CASRRLAGLSTDTQYF